Here is one T cell receptor (beta chain) with its context. Its antigen is currently unknown. The sample belongs to a study of shared clonotypes between healthy human individuals. As for the study in general: The donor group consisted of a couple of women and a few men, aged 18 to 49.

In the sorted-subset replicate PCRs, 200 ng DNA, around 30,000 T cell genomes, was used. Repertoires were generated with immunoSEQ multiplex PCR, while TCRdb's copy carries only in-frame clones and drops some. The sample lists nearly 1,000,000 clones; approximately 76% were seen once. Study-level points and caveats: Investigators collected only blood, and repertoires in tissues likely differ. Generation of non-shared clonotypes was less probable than generation of clonotypes shared by all four donors.

This CDR3 spans 15 amino acids. After removal of 6 bases from V and 2 bases from J, the junction contained 8 bases not matched to a gene. Germline CDR1 and CDR2: SGDLS and YYNGEE. The sample consisted of memory CD4+ T cells sorted from blood. Documented subset: CD45RA-negative fraction. The source is a man in his late teens or twenties in good health. The chain carries TRBV9 and TRBJ2-1; 7 nucleotides line up with TRBD2. The chain's CDR3 is CASTRGTNTYNEQFF. The CDR3 DNA is TGTGCCAGCACCCGTGGGACTAATACCTACAATGAGCAGTTCTTC.